This section outlines one T cell receptor beta chain sequence together with its context. In its sample, this clone was seen once. It has no known antigen specificity. Base qualities are not at hand, and no much larger clone is one base apart. This record comes from a study of T cell changes during pregnancy in multiple sclerosis (dated by TCRdb to between 2017 and 2020). A note on the overall study: In women with multiple sclerosis, the researchers looked at how the T cell repertoire shifted as pregnancy progressed.

The library was produced with the immunoSEQ multiplex PCR assay. TCRdb obtained this table from immuneACCESS and retained in-frame rearrangements with V and J assigned. These tables miss some clones; where compared with another copy, unresolved V genes account for less than half of the shortfall, and the remainder is unexplained. In all, the sample holds some 95,000 clones, and 92% of those were seen once. The leading ten clones occupy about 3% of the sample. Sequencing used peripheral blood, obtained in the first trimester of pregnancy. This sequence originates from a female donor with multiple sclerosis, enrolled in a pregnancy study.

The CDR3 region: CASSLERAWGGLAGEEETQYF. Here is the DNA: TGCGCCAGCAGCTTGGAAAGGGCCTGGGGGGGACTAGCGGGAGAGGAAGAGACCCAGTACTTC. The sequence is built from TRBV5-1 and TRBJ2-5; 14 central bases correspond to TRBD2. According to the germline V gene, CDR1 reads SGHRS and CDR2 reads YFSETQ. After removal of 0 bases from V and 3 bases from J, the junction retains 16 bases not matched to a gene. There are 21 amino acids in the CDR3, from cysteine to phenylalanine inclusive. The read is trimmed to its CDR3 DNA, 63 bases read in frame from base 1.